The T cell receptor (beta chain) described here comes from a study of graft-versus-host responses after intestinal transplantation. Study-level information: Isolated intestinal, liver-intestinal, or multivisceral transplants were what recipients had. Anti-thymocyte globulin served as induction for all recipients, who then took tacrolimus and steroids for approximately three years.

Libraries were prepared by immunoSEQ multiplex PCR; TCRdb keeps only in-frame clonotypes and omits some of them. The table includes some 85,000 clones, approximately 90% detected once. This clone was counted a single time. Its antigen is as yet unknown. With 4 bases removed from V and 4 bases from J, the gap between germline ends came to 8 bases. This CDR3 has 12 residues. Germline V gene data show CDR1 as SGDLS and CDR2 as YYNGEE. General study results and limits: Early HvG declines after transplant were associated with peak circulating GvH clone levels. The marrow of recipients harbored GvH clones, and ileum or blood showed some of them first.

This sample comprised unstimulated CD8+ T cells sorted from spleen or lymph node cells, obtained before transplant. The sequence came from a human donor who was the organ donor for an intestinal transplant. The V call is TRBV9, the J call TRBJ1-2; D might be TRBD1 (5 bases). The CDR3 spells CASSPQGYGYTF. CDR3 coding DNA: TGTGCCAGCAGCCCGCAGGGCTATGGCTACACCTTC.